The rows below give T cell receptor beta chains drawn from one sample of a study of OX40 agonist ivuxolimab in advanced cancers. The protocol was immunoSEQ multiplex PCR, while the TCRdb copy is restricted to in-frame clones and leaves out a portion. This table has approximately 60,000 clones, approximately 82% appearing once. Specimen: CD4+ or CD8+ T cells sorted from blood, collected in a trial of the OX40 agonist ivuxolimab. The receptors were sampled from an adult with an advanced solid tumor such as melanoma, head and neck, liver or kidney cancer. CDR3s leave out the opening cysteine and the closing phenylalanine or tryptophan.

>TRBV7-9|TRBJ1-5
ASSQGYSNQPQH
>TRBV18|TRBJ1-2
ASSPTTGTGTASYGYT
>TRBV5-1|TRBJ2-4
ASSLGGGANIQY
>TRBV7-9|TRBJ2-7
ASSLGRGLRAYEQY
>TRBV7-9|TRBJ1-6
ASSFRTENSPLH
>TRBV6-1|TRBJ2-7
ASSEYVGWDSSYEQY
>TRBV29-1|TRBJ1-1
SVVRAEAF
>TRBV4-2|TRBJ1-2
ASSPDRGYGYT
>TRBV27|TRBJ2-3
ASKGTSRDTQY
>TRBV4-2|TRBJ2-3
ASSQDSASDTQY
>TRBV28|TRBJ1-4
ASSFVDRSNEKLF
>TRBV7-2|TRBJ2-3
ASSRLAGGQDTQY
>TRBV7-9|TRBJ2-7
ASSLESAGTYEQY
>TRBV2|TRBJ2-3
ASIGAGGADTQY
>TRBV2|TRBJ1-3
ASSAEGNAGNTIY
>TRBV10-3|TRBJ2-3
AISEGTSGKTDTQY
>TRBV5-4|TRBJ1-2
ASRPTGQTSAGYT
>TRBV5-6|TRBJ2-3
ASSSRYFADTQY
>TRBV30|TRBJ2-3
AWETGTSTDTQY
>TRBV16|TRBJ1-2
ASSPHGAPYYGYT
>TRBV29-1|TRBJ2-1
SVEGASGSYNEQF
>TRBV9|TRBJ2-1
ASSVGTPNYNEQF
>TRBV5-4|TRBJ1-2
ASSTGTAIHGYT
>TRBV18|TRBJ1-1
ASSSAGPEAF
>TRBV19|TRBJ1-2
ASSDIGYGYT
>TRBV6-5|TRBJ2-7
ASSSLGGTPAQY
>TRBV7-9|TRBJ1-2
ASSLFDYGYT
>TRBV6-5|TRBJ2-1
ASRRVQGSYNEQF
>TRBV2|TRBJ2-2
ASSPLGQEARRSELF
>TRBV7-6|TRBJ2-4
ASSSRGGGDIQY
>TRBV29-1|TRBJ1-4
SVWTGDEKLF
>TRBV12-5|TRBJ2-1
ASGLNSLAGQQF
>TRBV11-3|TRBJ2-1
ASSLECYASLCEQF
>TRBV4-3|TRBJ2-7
ASSQVLAGGPYEQY
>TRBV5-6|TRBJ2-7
ASSSEGDYAEQY
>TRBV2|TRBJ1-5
ASSPQGEAQH
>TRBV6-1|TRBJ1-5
ASRGTGNQPQH
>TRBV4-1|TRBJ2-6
ASSLTGQSSGANVLT
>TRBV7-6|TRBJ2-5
ASSLGALAGGQETQY
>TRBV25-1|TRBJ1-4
ASSALPSRGEKLF
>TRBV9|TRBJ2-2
ASSGGDVGTGELF
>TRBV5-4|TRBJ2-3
ASSSGTESTDTQY
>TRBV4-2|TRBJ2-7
ASSRLAGGTYEQY
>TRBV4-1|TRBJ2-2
ASSQGQGPAGELF
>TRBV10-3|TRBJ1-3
ATESGQGSGNTIY
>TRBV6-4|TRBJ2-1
ASSDSTSDEQF
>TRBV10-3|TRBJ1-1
AIRKGGIETEAF
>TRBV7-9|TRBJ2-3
ASSLAGTSGGRTDTQY
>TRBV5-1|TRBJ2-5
ASSLVDPTKGETQY
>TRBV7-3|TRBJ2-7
ASSLSASGGAGEQY
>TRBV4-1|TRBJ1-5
ASSQGQGDYSNQPQH
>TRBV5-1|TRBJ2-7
ASSLVGFRGDEQY